The 11 T cell receptor beta chains below were found in one sample sequenced in a study of CD8+ T cells in alopecia areata. It was cDNA, reverse transcribed from extracted RNA, that served as the sequencing template. Generated by immunoSEQ multiplex PCR, the TCRdb table keeps only in-frame clones and is missing some. The data contain about 56,000 clones, around 96% of them singletons. This specimen was CD8+ T cells sorted from blood, taken at week 0. These receptors came from a human donor with alopecia areata.

V gene TRBV7-9 combines with J gene TRBJ2-1; 8 positions agree with TRBD2. The CDR3 sequence is 15 residues long. CDR1 and CDR2 (germline): SEHNR, FQNEAQ (reference sequence). V shed 4 bases, J shed 4 bases, and the junction held 6 bases outside the gene matches. The CDR3 reads CASSSPGGMYNEQFF. CDR3 nucleotide sequence: TGTGCCAGCAGCTCCCCGGGGGGGATGTACAATGAGCAGTTCTTC.

This chain uses TRBV7-9 with TRBJ2-5; D may be TRBD1 or TRBD2 (6 bases each). Germline CDR1 is SEHNR and CDR2 is FQNEAQ (reference sequence). The CDR3 consists of 16 residues. V was shortened by 5 bases and J by 1 base, with 17 bases between the two germline ends. The CDR3 loop reads CASSRPQRGAQETQYF. CDR3 DNA: TGTGCCAGCAGCAGACCCCAGAGGGGGGCCCAAGAGACCCAGTACTTC.

The V gene is TRBV23-1, the J gene TRBJ2-2; D could derive from TRBD1 or TRBD2 (5 bases each). TRBV23-1 is annotated as an ORF whose role is uncertain. The CDR3 sequence is 13 residues long. V lost 2 bases and J 5 bases, leaving 6 bases between the germline ends. In DNA, the CDR3 is TGCGCCAGCAGTCAAGGGGGAACCGGGGAGCTGTTTTTT. Translated, it gives CASSQGGTGELFF.

This chain uses TRBV5-5 with TRBJ1-1; D gene uncertain. This CDR3 has 13 residues. CDR1 and CDR2 (germline): SGHKS, YYEKEE (reference sequence). Trimming stripped 0 bases from V and 2 bases from J, with 5 bases between. The CDR3 region is CASSLDSNTEAFF. The CDR3 region has the DNA TGTGCCAGCAGCTTGGACAGTAACACTGAAGCTTTCTTT. The variable domain in full, completed from reference TRBV5-5 and TRBJ1-1, reads DAGVTQSPTHLIKTRGQQVTLRCSPISGHKSVSWYQQVLGQGPQFIFQYYEKEERGRGNFPDRFSARQFPNYSSELNVNALLLGDSALYLCASSLDSNTEAFFGQGTRLTVV.

The CDR3 loop is CASSQLQGADSPLHF. The CDR3 DNA reads TGCGCCAGCAGCCAACTACAGGGAGCCGATTCACCCCTCCACTTT. V usage is TRBV4-3 and J usage is TRBJ1-6; TRBD1 might be the D (6 bases). Germline assignment: CDR1 LGHNA and CDR2 YSLEER. V lost 2 bases and J 8 bases, leaving 13 bases between the germline ends. The CDR3 covers 15 residues.

The rearrangement links TRBV7-9 to TRBJ1-2; tentatively, D is TRBD1 (6 bases). V was shortened by 3 bases and J by 4 bases, with 15 bases between the two germline ends. The germline CDR1 and CDR2 sequences are SEHNR and FQNEAQ (reference sequence). CDR3 size: 15 residues. CDR3 in DNA: TGTGCCAGCAGCTTGTCGGGGGGCTTCCTCTATGGCTACACCTTC. It is translated as CASSLSGGFLYGYTF.

This chain uses TRBV10-2 with TRBJ2-2, with D unresolved. Trimming shortened V by 0 bases and J by 2 bases, and 7 bases separated the two germline ends. Per germline, CDR1 WSHSY and CDR2 SAAADI. The CDR3 contains 15 residues. CDR3 coding DNA: TGCGCCAGCAGTGAGTCACACCTTAACACCGGGGAGCTGTTTTTT. It translates to CASSESHLNTGELFF.

This chain uses TRBV4-1 with TRBJ2-6; D call uncertain. This CDR3 has 16 residues. Trimming shortened V by 0 bases and J by 0 bases, and 6 bases separated the two germline ends. Germline V gene lookup returns CDR1 MGHRA and CDR2 YSYEKL. Here the CDR3 reads CASSQEGISGANVLTF. The CDR3 DNA reads as TGCGCCAGCAGCCAAGAAGGGATCTCTGGGGCCAACGTCCTGACTTTC.

CDR3 residues: CASSFLGGPTSETQYF. The CDR3 DNA reads TGTGCCAGCAGCTTTCTAGGGGGCCCTACTTCGGAGACCCAGTACTTC. The chain employs TRBV7-9 and TRBJ2-5; 7 bases map to TRBD1. The CDR3 covers 16 residues. Germline assignment: CDR1 SEHNR and CDR2 FQNEAQ (reference sequence). V lost 3 bases and J lost 5; bases outside the gene matches: 12.

The chain combines TRBV7-6 with TRBJ2-2, with D uncertain. The CDR3 sequence is 12 residues long. V shed 7 bases and J shed 0 bases, with 3 bases lying between them. Per the germline V gene, CDR1 is SGHVS and CDR2 is FNYEAQ. The CDR3 coding sequence is TGTGCCAGCATGGCGAACACCGGGGAGCTGTTTTTT. Encoded protein: CASMANTGELFF.

Here the CDR3 reads CASSQVGYSSTDTQYF. As DNA, the CDR3 is TGCGCCAGCAGCCAAGTTGGCTACTCGAGCACAGATACGCAGTATTTT. J is TRBJ2-3 and V is TRBV4-3, with D unclear. CDR3 length: 16 residues. Germline CDR1 LGHNA, CDR2 YSLEER. Trimming removed 1 base from V and 0 bases from J, with 11 bases in between.